This TCR beta chain emerged from a study of molecular identifiers for immune sequencing clone quantification. Previously described methods and listed TCR primers were employed for the bulk TCR libraries. TCRdb itself ran the PCR reads through MiXCR, one entry per CDR3 protein. This table has a few hundred thousand distinct CDR3 sequences, around 21% appearing once. CD8+CD4-CCR7+CD45RA+ cells were sorted as naive CD8 T cells. The CDR3 is 22 residues long. The gene calls are TRBV21-1 and TRBJ1-5; the DNA was not used to check the table's D call, TRBD1. TRBV21-1 is marked as a pseudogene. The sequenced sample was naive CD8+ T cells from blood, with Jurkat cell RNA spiked in. Described subset: FACS-sorted CD8+CD4-CCR7+CD45RA+ naive T cells. The receptor comes from a human donor in good health. Some libraries in this study had Jurkat cell RNA spiked in. The CDR3 nucleotides read TGTGCCAGCAGCAAAGGAGAAATACAGGGAAGGGGGAGTATGTTAAGCAATCAGCCCCAGCATTTT. Protein: CASSKGEIQGRGSMLSNQPQHF.